Detailed here is one TCR beta chain. This clonotype was observed at least ten times. The target of this receptor is not known. Nothing much larger sits one base from this clone, and base qualities are not available. From its cysteine to its phenylalanine, the CDR3 spans 14 amino acids. The CDR3 DNA has 42 bases and is translated from base 1. A distance of 17 bases separates the germline ends of V and J, which lose 8 bases and 3 bases respectively. The germline V gene (reference sequence) gives CDR1 as SEHNR and CDR2 as FQNEAQ. This sample was included in a study of T cells in Graves' hyperthyroidism and ophthalmopathy (dated by TCRdb to between 2018 and 2021). For the wider study: Peripheral blood samples were taken at initial diagnosis, before any treatment was given. The 75 to 100 discovery patients were randomly split 7:3 into training and test sets. Whether ophthalmopathy could be predicted prospectively was tested in an independent validation cohort made up of approximately 19 hyperthyroidism patients plus 17 patients who later progressed to ophthalmopathy. TCR V-J signatures able to tell the groups apart were searched for in a discovery cohort of some 97 patients, of whom more than 40 had Graves' ophthalmopathy and around 58 had stable Graves' hyperthyroidism. Once sampling was done, hyperthyroidism patients were given methimazole at a starting dose of 30 mg daily, whereas ophthalmopathy patients were given high-dose intravenous methylprednisolone. The study also compared thyroid tissue and blood T-cell repertoires from about six Graves' hyperthyroidism patients. The paper describes TCR Vbeta CDR3 sequencing of roughly 130 peripheral blood samples, made up of about 40 ophthalmopathy patients, around 78 hyperthyroidism patients and roughly 17 progressor patients.

TCR beta CDR3 regions were amplified from RNA transcripts. The TCR CDR3 was subjected to a first round of RT-PCR using the HTBI primer set and the Qiagen OneStep RT-PCR kit. A second multiplex PCR round built the libraries, followed by size selection and purification. Libraries were sequenced paired-end with 100 bp reads on an Illumina HiSeq2000. Turning to the authors' computational methods: SOAPnuke was used to process the raw data, with reads discarded if the reads contained adapters or uncalled bases, had a mean Phred below 15, or lacked an exact constant-primer or identifier match. High-quality paired reads were merged with COPE v1.2.5, and unique nucleotide sequences were defined as clonotypes. Clonotypes were aligned to IMGT TRBV, TRBD and TRBJ reference segments using MiTCR v1.1. The analysis included only V-J combinations with a frequency above 0.0001, which together covered approximately 99% of the repertoires. The TCS score was defined as the ratio of F50 (clonal expansion) to E x V (chaos), calculated using BLOSUM62-based TCRdist between CDR3 peptides within each V-J. Welch's t-statistics and random forest reduced around 520 V-J features to 10 to 15, which were used in a naive Bayes classifier (R e1071). The public reads were quality trimmed at Q25 with fastp and then assembled into clones with MiXCR by TCRdb, keeping productive beta chains. One record per CDR3 amino acid sequence lists the most common genes and DNA. The V and J calls come from TCRdb's annotation, not from the publication. In all, the sample holds some 460,000 distinct CDR3 sequences, and 15% to 18% of those were seen once. Of the sample, roughly 14% falls within the top ten clones.

Broad study findings and their caveats: Blood samples also contained most of the expanded thyroid clonotypes (frequency above 0.001), which suggests that blood repertoires may reflect thyroid immune responses. A 13 V-J signature model separated ophthalmopathy from stable hyperthyroidism, with over 85% sensitivity and roughly 81% specificity in cross-validation and 80%/75% in testing. No statistical method was used to fix the sample size in advance, and group allocation was not hidden from the investigators. In validation, progression to ophthalmopathy was predicted by the model with roughly 71% sensitivity and 72.22% specificity, a median of 6.5 months before onset.

Stable Graves' hyperthyroidism was defined as the absence of progression to ophthalmopathy over 18 months of follow-up. Hyperthyroidism patients were aged 18 to 65 years and newly diagnosed, with disease duration of less than 2 months. The study excluded patients with uncontrolled infections, other autoimmune diseases, pregnancy or lactation. Diagnoses were established on the basis of clinical symptoms, serum thyroxine and TRAb, thyroid ultrasound, and orbital computed tomography. PBMCs were isolated from about 9.1 ml of fresh peripheral blood by Ficoll-Paque density gradient centrifugation. Trizol reagent was used to extract total RNA, and RNA quality was then checked on an Agilent 2100 Bioanalyzer.

This TCR came from a woman younger than 30 with Graves' hyperthyroidism. The chain was built from TRBV7-9 and TRBJ2-7; the D segment cannot be called with confidence. The specimen was blood. The DNA sequence is as follows: TGTGCCAGCGAATACGGCTATCCCCGCTACGAGCAGTACTTC. Its amino acids are CASEYGYPRYEQYF.